A selection of T cell receptor beta chains follows, all from one sample in a study of T cell responses to AZD1222 COVID-19 vaccine. Some clones are missing from TCRdb's copy, which holds only in-frame ones; the method was immunoSEQ multiplex PCR. The repertoire includes 150,000 or so clones, roughly 92% of them detected once, and about 3.7% sits in the top ten. The source was peripheral blood, collected 28 days after the second AZD1222 dose. These TCRs come from an adult who received the AZD1222 COVID-19 vaccine. Both conserved end residues are part of each CDR3. Each record gives: J gene, clone size, V gene, D gene, CDR3 DNA, CDR3 protein. The D gene is left open where the match is weak. Clone size is shown for a subset of rows, as once, few, many or a class of expanded clone.

TRBJ2-7,-,TRBV19,-,TGTGCCAGTAGTTTCAAAGGAGCCTCGGGGTACGAGCAGTACTTC,CASSFKGASGYEQYF
TRBJ2-7,-,TRBV19,TRBD2,TGTGCCAGTAGTACCCAATCGACTAGCGGTTACCTCACCTACGAGCAATACTTC,CASSTQSTSGYLTYEQYF
TRBJ1-3,few,TRBV5-6,TRBD1,TGTGCCAGCAGCTTATACCGACAGGGCCGGGGAAACACCATATATTTT,CASSLYRQGRGNTIYF
TRBJ2-3,-,TRBV6-2/TRBV6-3,TRBD2,TGTGCCAGCAGTTTTAGGACTAGCGGGAGGGCAGATACGCAGTATTTT,CASSFRTSGRADTQYF
TRBJ2-1,-,TRBV18,TRBD2,TGTGCCAGCTCACCTGGGACTAGCGGGACGGGCAATGAGCAGTTCTTC,CASSPGTSGTGNEQFF
TRBJ2-1,-,TRBV7-3,-,TGTGCCAGCAGCGTAGACCCCAGGTCCTACAATGAGCAGTTCTTC,CASSVDPRSYNEQFF
TRBJ1-2,-,TRBV30,TRBD1,TGTGCCTGGAGTCCCGGGACAGGGGATGGCTACACCTTC,CAWSPGTGDGYTF
TRBJ2-2,-,TRBV19,-,TGTGCCAGTAGTCGCGTTGCGAACACCGGGGAGCTGTTTTTT,CASSRVANTGELFF
TRBJ2-1,-,TRBV4-1,-,TGCGCCAGCAGCCAAGATCCCGGGAGTGTCACCTACAATGAGCAGTTCTTC,CASSQDPGSVTYNEQFF
TRBJ2-7,once,TRBV7-2,-,TGTGCCAGCAGCTTAGAACGGGCCTACGAGCAGTACTTC,CASSLERAYEQYF
TRBJ2-1,-,TRBV5-4,-,TGTGCCAGCAAGATTCCGGGACGGAACAATGAGCAGTTCTTC,CASKIPGRNNEQFF
TRBJ1-5,-,TRBV12-3/TRBV12-4,TRBD1,TGTGCCAGCAGAGGGACAGCTAATCAGCCCCAGCATTTT,CASRGTANQPQHF
TRBJ1-2,once,TRBV10-3,-,TGTGCCATCAATCTGAAAGGGGAGGAAGGCTACACCTTC,CAINLKGEEGYTF
TRBJ1-1,-,TRBV15,-,TGTGCCACCAGCAGAGTAAGGGAAAGGGCTGAAGCTTTCTTT,CATSRVRERAEAFF
TRBJ2-5,-,TRBV6-4,-,TGTGCCAGCAGCCGTCCGGGAGCAGAGACCCAGTACTTC,CASSRPGAETQYF
TRBJ1-6,-,TRBV7-6,-,TGTGCCAGCAGCTCCCGGCAGGGCGCCGATTCACCCCTCCACTTT,CASSSRQGADSPLHF
TRBJ1-5,-,TRBV12-3/TRBV12-4,-,TGTGCCAGCAGTCCCTCGGGGGAGGTCCAGCATTTT,CASSPSGEVQHF
TRBJ2-3,-,TRBV2,TRBD2,TGTGCCAGCAGTCATCGAGCGGGAGGGACCACAGATACGCAGTATTTT,CASSHRAGGTTDTQYF
TRBJ2-3,-,TRBV2,-,TGTGCCAGCAGTCCAGGGACCTCAGATACGCAGTATTTT,CASSPGTSDTQYF
TRBJ2-1,-,TRBV2,-,TGTGCCAGCAGTGTGGCCGCCCTATCCTACAATGAGCAGTTCTTC,CASSVAALSYNEQFF
TRBJ1-1,-,TRBV7-2,-,TGTGCCAGCAGCCCCAGGGTCACTGAAGCTTTCTTT,CASSPRVTEAFF
TRBJ1-1,-,TRBV28,-,TGTGCCAGCAGTTTAAACAGGGCGGCTGAAGCTTTCTTT,CASSLNRAAEAFF
TRBJ2-1,-,TRBV19,TRBD1,TGTGCCAGTACCCAGGGACAGGGAGCGGGTGAGCAGTTCTTC,CASTQGQGAGEQFF
TRBJ1-3,once,TRBV7-2,TRBD1,TGTGCCAGCAGCTACCGGGACAGGCAAAGAATCTCTGGAAACACCATATATTTT,CASSYRDRQRISGNTIYF
TRBJ2-3,-,TRBV28,-,TGTGCCAGCAGTTTTGGGGGTCGCACAGATACGCAGTATTTT,CASSFGGRTDTQYF
TRBJ2-1,once,TRBV3-1/TRBV3-2,-,TGTGCCAGCAGCAGCCGAACAGGTCCCTCCTACAATGAGCAGTTCTTC,CASSSRTGPSYNEQFF
TRBJ2-1,-,TRBV5-8,TRBD2,TGTGCCAGCAGCTTCGGACTAGCGGGACCCCGTGGGTATGAGCAGTTCTTC,CASSFGLAGPRGYEQFF
TRBJ1-6,-,TRBV2,-,TGTGCCAGCAGCGGAGGATTGAGCTCCTATAATTCACCCCTCCACTTT,CASSGGLSSYNSPLHF
TRBJ1-3,-,TRBV7-2,-,TGTGCCAGCAGCTTACGGGAACGCTCTGGAAACACCATATATTTT,CASSLRERSGNTIYF
TRBJ2-3,-,TRBV19,-,TGTGCCAGTAGTATAGTCCCATTGGCAGATACGCAGTATTTT,CASSIVPLADTQYF
TRBJ2-2,-,TRBV19,-,TGTGCCAGTAGCGCTCAGGGATACACCGGGGAGCTGTTTTTT,CASSAQGYTGELFF
TRBJ2-1,-,TRBV29-1,TRBD2,TGCAGCGTTGTGGGGGGACTAGCGGCGTCCCCCTACAATGAGCAGTTCTTC,CSVVGGLAASPYNEQFF
TRBJ2-3,-,TRBV28,-,TGTGCCAGCAGTCATCGGGGCCGCACAGATACGCAGTATTTT,CASSHRGRTDTQYF
TRBJ1-3,-,TRBV10-3,-,TGTGCCATCAATTCGGGACCCTCTGGAAACACCATATATTTT,CAINSGPSGNTIYF
TRBJ1-4,-,TRBV4-1,-,TGCGCCAGCAGCGCCGGGGAGCCGGCTAATGAAAAACTGTTTTTT,CASSAGEPANEKLFF
TRBJ1-2,-,TRBV3-1/TRBV3-2,TRBD1,TGTGCCAGCAGCCGGGAGGGACAGGGAAACTATGGCTACACCTTC,CASSREGQGNYGYTF
TRBJ1-2,-,TRBV28,TRBD1,TGTGCCAGCGGAACAGGGGGCAACTATGGCTACACCTTC,CASGTGGNYGYTF
TRBJ2-5,-,TRBV6-5,-,TGTGCCAGCAGCCGAGCCGGACTGCCCCAAGAGACCCAGTACTTC,CASSRAGLPQETQYF
TRBJ1-2,once,TRBV28,TRBD1,TGTGCCAGCAGTGGACAGGTTAACTATGGCTACACCTTC,CASSGQVNYGYTF
TRBJ2-2,-,TRBV6-6,-,TGTGCCAGCAGACCTGGACCCGAGGGGGAGCTGTTTTTT,CASRPGPEGELFF
TRBJ1-2,-,TRBV25-1,-,TGTGCCAGCTCTCCAAGCCTGCCGGCTAGCTATGGCTACACCTTC,CASSPSLPASYGYTF
TRBJ2-3,-,TRBV12-2,-,TGTGCAAGTCGCTTATGGCGGGACCTCACAGATACGCAGTATTTT,CASRLWRDLTDTQYF
TRBJ2-7,medium-sized,TRBV19,-,TGTGCCAGTAGTATATCACTACAGCGGGTTTACGAGCAGTACTTC,CASSISLQRVYEQYF
TRBJ1-1,-,TRBV5-1,-,TGCGCCAGCAGCTTGTCCGGCGGGCAGGGCACTGAAGCTTTCTTT,CASSLSGGQGTEAFF
TRBJ1-2,-,TRBV5-4,-,TGTGCCAGCAGCATGACAGCTTTTAAAGGCTACACCTTC,CASSMTAFKGYTF
TRBJ1-5,-,TRBV19,-,TGTGCCAGTAGTTACGGATTCAATCAGCCCCAGCATTTT,CASSYGFNQPQHF
TRBJ2-7,-,TRBV10-3,-,TGTGCCATCGCCCCGGGACTCAATTCCTACGAGCAGTACTTC,CAIAPGLNSYEQYF
TRBJ2-7,-,TRBV15,TRBD1,TGTGCCACCAGCAGGGACAGGGTCCCCTACGAGCAGTACTTC,CATSRDRVPYEQYF
TRBJ2-2,once,TRBV7-3,TRBD2,TGTGCCAGCAGCTTAACGGCTAGCGGGAGTACCGGGGAGCTGTTTTTT,CASSLTASGSTGELFF
TRBJ2-3,-,TRBV11-2,-,TGTGCCAGCAGCTTAAGGGATACGCAGTATTTT,CASSLRDTQYF
TRBJ1-1,-,TRBV5-8,-,TGTGCCAGCAGCTTGGATGTCACTGAAGCTTTCTTT,CASSLDVTEAFF
TRBJ2-7,-,TRBV4-3,-,TGCGCCAGCAGCCACCGGGCAGGGCGGTCCTACGAGCAGTACTTC,CASSHRAGRSYEQYF
TRBJ1-1,-,TRBV7-9,-,TGTGCCAGCAGCTTAGGGGCGGATGAAGCTTTCTTT,CASSLGADEAFF
TRBJ2-7,-,TRBV7-6,-,TGTGCCAGCGTTGCCCGAGGCGCAGGGCCGTACGAGCAGTACTTC,CASVARGAGPYEQYF
TRBJ1-2,-,TRBV18,-,TGTGCCAGCTCACCAACGGCGAAGAGCTATGGCTACACCTTC,CASSPTAKSYGYTF
TRBJ2-3,-,TRBV2,TRBD2,TGTGCCAGCAGCGAAGCGGGAGGTGTAGATACGCAGTATTTT,CASSEAGGVDTQYF
TRBJ1-1,-,TRBV7-9,TRBD1,TGTGCCAGCAGCCAGGGGGGCCCTAGGAACACTGAAGCTTTCTTT,CASSQGGPRNTEAFF